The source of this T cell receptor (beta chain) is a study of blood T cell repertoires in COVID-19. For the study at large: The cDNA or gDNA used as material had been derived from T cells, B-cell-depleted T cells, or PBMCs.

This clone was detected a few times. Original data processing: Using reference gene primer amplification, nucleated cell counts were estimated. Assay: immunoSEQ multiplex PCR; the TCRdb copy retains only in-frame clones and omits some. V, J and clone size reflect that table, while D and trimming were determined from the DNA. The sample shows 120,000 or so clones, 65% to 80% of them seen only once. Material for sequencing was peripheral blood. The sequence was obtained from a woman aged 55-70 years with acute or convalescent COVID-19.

The CDR3 spells CASSPNRDSGYGYTF. The CDR3 coding sequence is TGTGCCAGCTCACCAAACCGGGACAGTGGCTATGGCTACACCTTC. This chain connects TRBV18 to TRBJ1-2, with 7 nucleotides matching TRBD1. The length of the CDR3 is 15 residues. Losses at the gene ends were 2 bases for V and 4 bases for J; bases not matched to a gene: 7. Germline V gene data show CDR1 as KGHSH and CDR2 as LQKENI.